The next 25 T cell receptor beta chains were all read from a single sample in a study of T-cell memory formation after mild COVID-19. TCRdb passed the 5' RACE reads through MiXCR, listing each CDR3 protein once. The sample lists 110,000 to 150,000 distinct CDR3 sequences, roughly a quarter occurring once. The sequencing input was PBMCs or a T cell subset sorted from them (not recorded which). Source of these receptors: an adult woman who had mild COVID-19 (a few samples of this study predate the infection). Cell type and time point are not known.

J is TRBJ1-1 and V is TRBV12-3 or TRBV12-4; D not resolved. Trimming cost V 5 bases and J 3 bases, with 13 bases left between them. CDR3 length equals 14 residues. In nucleotides, the CDR3 is TGTGCCAGCAGTCCCCTAGACGGACACACTGAAGCTTTCTTT. Translating it yields CASSPLDGHTEAFF.

The chain employs TRBV7-9 and TRBJ2-2, with D unresolved. CDR3 length: 12 amino acids. Trimming left V 4 bases short and J 5 bases short, with 5 bases between. Germline CDR1 is SEHNR and CDR2 is FQNEAQ (reference sequence). The CDR3 loop is CASSSDTGELFF. The CDR3 DNA reads TGTGCCAGCAGCTCTGATACCGGGGAGCTGTTTTTT.

The chain employs TRBV20-1 and TRBJ1-3; D gene ambiguous. The CDR3 has 15 amino acids. Germline assignment: CDR1 DFQATT and CDR2 SNEGSKA (reference sequence). The V end was cut by 1 base, the J end by 0 bases, with 10 bases between. The CDR3 loop is CSARAPRNSGNTIYF. The DNA for the CDR3 is TGCAGTGCTAGAGCTCCGCGGAACTCTGGAAACACCATATATTTT.

The chain carries TRBV12-3 or TRBV12-4 and TRBJ1-1; D call uncertain. Trimming took off 3 bases at V and 4 bases at J, with 15 bases between the two ends. This CDR3 has 15 amino acids. The CDR3 loop reads CASSFHLFEVTEAFF. The CDR3 DNA follows: TGTGCCAGCAGTTTTCATCTTTTTGAAGTCACTGAAGCTTTCTTT.

The rearrangement uses TRBV15 and TRBJ1-2; D might be TRBD1 (6 bases). Germline V lookup: CDR1 LNHNV, CDR2 YYDKDF (reference sequence). V shed 5 bases and J shed 4 bases, with 14 bases lying between them. The CDR3 runs 14 residues. The CDR3 nucleotides are TGTGCCACCAGCTCGGACAAGGGGGGCTATGGCTACACCTTC. Translation: CATSSDKGGYGYTF.

The chain has TRBV15 and TRBJ2-3; the D gene is possibly TRBD2 (5 bases). V shed 0 bases and J shed 0 bases, with 7 bases lying between them. CDR1 and CDR2 from the germline V gene are LNHNV and YYDKDF (reference sequence). The CDR3 has 15 amino acids. CDR3 coding DNA: TGTGCCACCAGCAGAGACCCGGGGAGCACAGATACGCAGTATTTT. This encodes CATSRDPGSTDTQYF.

This clonotype occurred a few times. This chain links TRBV9 with TRBJ2-1; D is unclear. V was pared by 3 bases and J by 0 bases, with 10 bases between. The CDR3 is 15 amino acids. Per germline, CDR1 SGDLS and CDR2 YYNGEE. CDR3 DNA sequence: TGTGCCAGCAGCGCGGACGGTAGCTCCTACAATGAGCAGTTCTTC. Its protein is CASSADGSSYNEQFF. The full variable domain, rest sourced from reference TRBV9 and TRBJ2-1, is DSGVTQTPKHLITATGQRVTLRCSPRSGDLSVYWYQQSLDQGLQFLIQYYNGEERAKGNILERFSAQQFPDLHSELNLSSLELGDSALYFCASSADGSSYNEQFFGPGTRLTVL.

The V gene is TRBV24-1, the J gene TRBJ2-3; 14 positions match TRBD2. CDR1 is KGHDR, CDR2 SFDVKD, per germline. The CDR3 consists of 19 residues. The V gene end was trimmed by 1 base and the J gene end by 5 bases; junction bases not matched to a gene: 10. The CDR3 is CATSDFPGTSGRYEDTQYF. The CDR3 nucleotides read TGTGCCACCAGTGATTTCCCCGGGACTAGCGGGAGATATGAAGATACGCAGTATTTT.

V and J are TRBV13 and TRBJ2-7, with D unclear. The germline V and J ends were trimmed by 5 bases and 7 bases, with 9 bases remaining between them. Germline loops: CDR1 PRHDT, CDR2 FYEKMQ (reference sequence). The CDR3 contains 11 residues. The CDR3 spells CASSRDGEQYF. The CDR3 region has the DNA TGTGCCAGCAGCCGCGATGGGGAGCAGTACTTC. Full variable domain (missing parts from reference TRBV13 and TRBJ2-7): AAGVIQSPRHLIKEKRETATLKCYPIPRHDTVYWYQQGPGQDPQFLISFYEKMQSDKGSIPDRFSAQQFSDYHSELNMSSLELGDSALYFCASSRDGEQYFGPGTRLTVT.

This chain connects TRBV7-9 to TRBJ1-4; 7 bases align to TRBD1. Trimming removed 2 bases from V and 2 bases from J; junction bases left unmatched: 2. Germline V gene lookup returns CDR1 SEHNR and CDR2 FQNEAQ (reference sequence). This CDR3 has 15 residues. CDR3 sequence: CASSLTGATNEKLFF. The CDR3, as DNA: TGTGCCAGCAGCTTAACAGGGGCTACTAATGAAAAACTGTTTTTT.

This chain connects TRBV7-8 to TRBJ2-1; 11 nucleotides line up with TRBD2. Germline assignment: CDR1 SGHVS and CDR2 FQNEAQ. The CDR3 is made up of 14 amino acids. V dropped 5 bases and J dropped 6; count of bases not matched to a gene: 3. CDR3 in amino acids: CASSPGLAGNEQFF. The CDR3 nucleotides read TGTGCCAGCAGCCCTGGACTAGCGGGCAATGAGCAGTTCTTC.

This clonotype was found a few times. The CDR3 region has the DNA TGCGCCAGCAGCCAAGAAGCGGGGACAGGGGGCTACGAGCAGTACTTC. It yields the protein CASSQEAGTGGYEQYF. V and J are TRBV4-3 and TRBJ2-7; 11 nucleotides agree with TRBD1. This CDR3 has 16 amino acids. Germline V gives CDR1 LGHNA, CDR2 YSLEER. V was clipped by 0 bases and J by 3 bases; unmatched bases: 4.

This clonotype appeared a few times. The CDR3 here is CASLRGVNTEAFF. Here the CDR3 DNA reads TGTGCCAGCCTAAGGGGGGTGAACACTGAAGCTTTCTTT. This chain connects TRBV7-8 to TRBJ1-1; possibly TRBD1 for D (6 bases). Looked up from germline, CDR1 is SGHVS and CDR2 is FQNEAQ. V lost 8 bases to trimming and J lost 0 bases, with 10 bases between them. CDR3 length equals 13 residues. Full variable domain (missing parts from reference TRBV7-8 and TRBJ1-1): GAGVSQSPRYKVAKRGQDVALRCDPISGHVSLFWYQQALGQGPEFLTYFQNEAQLDKSGLPSDRFFAERPEGSVSTLKIQRTQQEDSAVYLCASLRGVNTEAFFGQGTRLTVV.

J is TRBJ1-2 and V is TRBV7-9, with D unresolved. The V gene's germline CDR1 is SEHNR and CDR2 FQNEAQ (reference sequence). Trimming shortened V by 4 bases and J by 3 bases, and 12 bases separated the two germline ends. The CDR3 runs to 14 residues. The CDR3 region has the DNA TGTGCCAGCAGCTCCGCGGGTTGGGACTATGGCTACACCTTC. Protein sequence: CASSSAGWDYGYTF.

The chain employs TRBV7-3 and TRBJ1-2; tentatively, D is TRBD1 (5 bases). V lost 1 base and J lost 7, with 16 bases in between. The CDR3 covers 15 residues. Germline loops: CDR1 SGHTA, CDR2 FQGTGA. The CDR3 nucleotides read TGTGCCAGCAGCTTAAACGGGGGTGAATCAGGTGGCTACACCTTC. It codes for CASSLNGGESGGYTF. Based on the CDR3 plus reference TRBV7-3 and TRBJ1-2, the full variable domain is GAGVSQTPSNKVTEKGKYVELRCDPISGHTALYWYRQSLGQGPEFLIYFQGTGAADDSGLPNDRFFAVRPEGSVSTLKIQRTERGDSAVYLCASSLNGGESGGYTFGSGTRLTVV.

This CDR3 reads CASSSRGQETNYGYTF. CDR3 coding DNA: TGTGCCAGCAGTTCGCGTGGACAGGAGACTAACTATGGCTACACCTTC. V gene TRBV6-5 combines with J gene TRBJ1-2; 7 nucleotides agree with TRBD1. Unmatched junction bases numbered 8, after V lost 4 bases and J lost 0 bases. The CDR3 has 16 residues. Germline CDR1 MNHEY, CDR2 SVGAGI.

The table lists this clonotype with a few counts. V and J are TRBV12-3 or TRBV12-4 and TRBJ2-2; D is ambiguous. V dropped 10 bases and J dropped 1 base, with 16 bases sitting between them. The CDR3 extends over 15 amino acids. The CDR3 loop is CATKPLGGNTGELFF. The CDR3 DNA follows: TGTGCCACCAAACCCCTCGGCGGGAACACCGGGGAGCTGTTTTTT.

This clonotype was counted a few times. The V and J genes are TRBV10-3 and TRBJ2-3; 11 nucleotides line up with TRBD1. The CDR3 has 18 residues. Unmatched junction bases numbered 15, after V lost 8 bases and J lost 2 bases. Germline-derived CDR1 and CDR2 are ENHRY and SYGVKD. The CDR3 sequence is CAIGQGANPAPYTDTQYF. The CDR3 DNA reads as TGTGCCATCGGACAGGGGGCTAACCCCGCTCCTTACACAGATACGCAGTATTTT.

V gene TRBV2 combines with J gene TRBJ2-1, with 9 bases matching TRBD1. Germline V CDR1 and CDR2: SNHLY, FYNNEI. The CDR3 has 15 amino acids. The junction had 6 bases not matched to a gene; V was cut back by 4 bases and J by 5 bases. CDR3 nucleotides: TGTGCCAGCAGTGCGGGACAGGGTCCAGACAATGAGCAGTTCTTC. Its translation is CASSAGQGPDNEQFF. Full variable domain (rest looked up from reference TRBV2 and TRBJ2-1): EPEVTQTPSHQVTQMGQEVILRCVPISNHLYFYWYRQILGQKVEFLVSFYNNEISEKSEIFDDQFSVERPDGSNFTLKIRSTKLEDSAMYFCASSAGQGPDNEQFFGPGTRLTVL.

The chain recombines TRBV7-2 with TRBJ1-2; D is perhaps TRBD1 (5 bases). Trimming took off 5 bases at V and 8 bases at J, with 15 bases between the two ends. The germline gives CDR1 SGHTA, CDR2 FQGNSA. This CDR3 contains 13 residues. CDR3 loop: CASSPPQGGGYTF. CDR3 DNA sequence: TGTGCCAGCAGCCCTCCCCAGGGCGGGGGCTACACCTTC.

This clonotype was seen more than once but under ten times. The chain links TRBV20-1 to TRBJ1-2; unclear D gene. With 6 bases removed from V and 2 bases from J, the gap between germline ends came to 19 bases. Per the germline V gene, CDR1 is DFQATT and CDR2 is SNEGSKA (reference sequence). The CDR3 is 15 residues long. Here the CDR3 DNA reads TGCAGTGCCAGGCCGGTCGGGTTGGGAAACTATGGCTACACCTTC. This sequence encodes CSARPVGLGNYGYTF.

The rearrangement joins TRBV7-8 to TRBJ2-7; D is uncertain. The CDR3 covers 14 residues. From germline, CDR1 is SGHVS and CDR2 FQNEAQ. Trimming took off 2 bases at V and 2 bases at J, with 10 bases between the two ends. The CDR3 reads CASSLLQAPYEQYF. DNA of the CDR3: TGTGCCAGCAGCTTACTGCAGGCCCCCTACGAGCAGTACTTC.

This clonotype was recorded a few times. The chain has TRBV29-1 and TRBJ2-7; D possibly corresponds to TRBD1 (5 bases). Germline lookup yields CDR1 SQVTM and CDR2 ANQGSEA. This CDR3 comprises 12 residues. V dropped 4 bases and J dropped 3 bases, with 10 bases sitting between them. Here the CDR3 reads CSVGQGNYEQYF. The CDR3 nucleotides read TGCAGCGTTGGGCAGGGCAACTACGAGCAGTACTTC.

The J gene is TRBJ2-1, the V gene TRBV9; the D is unclear. V gave up 4 bases and J gave up 7 bases, with 12 bases separating them. The CDR3 extends over 13 amino acids. Germline V CDR1 and CDR2: SGDLS, YYNGEE. In DNA form, the CDR3 reads TGTGCCAGCAGCCCCAGCGTTGGGAATGAGCAGTTCTTC. Translating it yields CASSPSVGNEQFF.

This chain links TRBV7-9 with TRBJ2-2; D gene ambiguous. The CDR3 contains 12 residues. Trimming removed 6 bases at V and 6 bases at J, with 8 bases between. Germline V lookup: CDR1 SEHNR, CDR2 FQNEAQ (reference sequence). The CDR3 is CASRLPAGELFF. The CDR3, as DNA: TGTGCCAGCAGATTACCCGCCGGGGAGCTGTTTTTT.